This T cell receptor beta chain was captured by sequencing in a study of neurological immune-mediated disorders. Study details: The study included some 34 multiple sclerosis patients, approximately 30 relapsing-remitting and 3 secondary progressive.

V lost 3 bases to trimming and J lost 4 bases, with 10 bases between them. CDR3 size: 14 residues. This clonotype was observed a handful of times. Antigen specificity is unknown. Sequencing runs each generated in excess of 180 million TCR-beta sequences derived from 15-18 subjects. MiXCR, run by TCRdb on the 5' RACE reads, gives a single entry per CDR3 protein. This table has 130,000 or so distinct CDR3 sequences, about 3.4% appearing once. Regarding the study as a whole: None of the CDR3 amino acid sequences in expanded clones turned up in more than one subject, which points to private repertoires in all groups.

The unsorted libraries originated from 2 million PBMCs kept at -80 C. The sequence was collected from a young woman with multiple sclerosis. Sequenced material: PBMCs. This chain joins TRBV12-3 or TRBV12-4 and TRBJ1-5; D is uncertain. CDR3 coding DNA: TGTGCCAGCAGTTTTGACGGTATAAATCAGCCCCAGCATTTT. The encoded protein is CASSFDGINQPQHF.